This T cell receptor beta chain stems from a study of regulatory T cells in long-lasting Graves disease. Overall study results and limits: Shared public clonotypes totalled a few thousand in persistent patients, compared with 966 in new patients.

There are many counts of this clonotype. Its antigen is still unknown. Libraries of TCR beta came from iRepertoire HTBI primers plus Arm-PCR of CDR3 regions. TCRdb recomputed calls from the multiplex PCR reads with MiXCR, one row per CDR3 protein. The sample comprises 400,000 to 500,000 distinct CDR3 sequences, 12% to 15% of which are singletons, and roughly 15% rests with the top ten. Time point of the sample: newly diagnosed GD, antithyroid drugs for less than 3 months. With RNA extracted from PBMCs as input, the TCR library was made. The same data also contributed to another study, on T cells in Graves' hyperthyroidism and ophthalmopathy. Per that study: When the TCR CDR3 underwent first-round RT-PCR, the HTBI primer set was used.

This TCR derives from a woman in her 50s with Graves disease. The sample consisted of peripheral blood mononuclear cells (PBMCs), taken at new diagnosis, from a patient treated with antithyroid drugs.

The CDR3 here is CASSAGIFETQYF. In DNA, the CDR3 is TGTGCCAGCAGTGCAGGGATTTTTGAGACCCAGTACTTC. The chain has TRBV2 and TRBJ2-5, with D possibly being TRBD1 (5 bases). This CDR3 is built from 13 residues. V lost 4 bases and J 5 bases, leaving 11 bases between the germline ends. The germline gives CDR1 SNHLY, CDR2 FYNNEI. Drawing the rest from reference TRBV2 and TRBJ2-5, the complete variable domain is EPEVTQTPSHQVTQMGQEVILRCVPISNHLYFYWYRQILGQKVEFLVSFYNNEISEKSEIFDDQFSVERPDGSNFTLKIRSTKLEDSAMYFCASSAGIFETQYFGPGTRLLVL.